These 26 T cell receptor beta chains were sequenced from one sample in a study of CD4+ T cells in melanoma. TCRdb's copy holds only in-frame clones and misses some; the assay was immunoSEQ multiplex PCR. The table shows about 120,000 clones, with about 90% occurring only once. Specimen: peripheral blood. Receptors originate from a human donor with melanoma.

This chain links TRBV2 with TRBJ2-2, with D perhaps matching TRBD2 (6 bases). The CDR3 has 14 residues. The V gene's germline CDR1 is SNHLY and CDR2 FYNNEI. V was cut by 7 bases and J by 4 bases, with 13 bases left in between. As DNA, the CDR3 is TGTGCCAGCACCTGGGACTTCCTCACCGGGGAGCTGTTTTTT. Amino acid sequence: CASTWDFLTGELFF.

The chain carries TRBV7-3 and TRBJ2-6; D tentatively reads TRBD1 or TRBD2 (5 bases each). The ends were cut back, 2 bases at V and 1 base at J, with 12 bases in the middle. The CDR3 runs to 17 residues. Per germline, CDR1 SGHTA and CDR2 FQGTGA. The CDR3 protein is CASSLSGPTSGANVLTF. The CDR3 coding sequence is TGTGCCAGCAGCTTATCGGGACCTACTTCTGGGGCCAACGTCCTGACTTTC.

The chain uses TRBV19 and TRBJ2-1, with TRBD1 identical over 8 bases. The V gene end was trimmed by 4 bases and the J gene end by 5 bases; junction bases not matched to a gene: 10. CDR1 LNHDA and CDR2 SQIVND come from the germline V gene (reference sequence). This CDR3 region has 16 residues. This CDR3 reads CASSKGAGQGNNEQFF. DNA for the CDR3: TGTGCCAGTAGTAAGGGGGCAGGACAGGGAAACAATGAGCAGTTCTTC. Full variable domain (remainder filled in from reference TRBV19 and TRBJ2-1): DGGITQSPKYLFRKEGQNVTLSCEQNLNHDAMYWYRQDPGQGLRLIYYSQIVNDFQKGDIAEGYSVSREKKESFPLTVTSAQKNPTAFYLCASSKGAGQGNNEQFFGPGTRLTVL.

The V call is TRBV10-1, the J call TRBJ1-6, with unresolved D. The CDR3 extends over 15 amino acids. Trimming stripped 4 bases from V and 5 bases from J, with 12 bases between. CDR1 WNHNN and CDR2 SYGVQD come from the germline V gene (reference sequence). CDR3 DNA sequence: TGCGCCAGCAGTGTAAAAGGGAATGATAATTCACCCCTCCACTTT. Amino acids: CASSVKGNDNSPLHF.

The V gene is TRBV10-3, the J gene TRBJ1-1; 8 nucleotides align to TRBD1. Trimming cost V 3 bases and J 1 base; bases outside gene matches: 1. The CDR3 is made up of 14 amino acids. The germline CDR1 and CDR2 sequences are ENHRY and SYGVKD. The CDR3 loop is CAISDDRGNTEAFF. The CDR3 DNA follows: TGTGCCATCAGTGACGACAGGGGGAACACTGAAGCTTTCTTT.

The genes are TRBV5-1 and TRBJ2-5; D remains unclear. The CDR3 spans 13 residues. The ends were cut back, 0 bases at V and 2 bases at J, with 5 bases in the middle. CDR1 is SGHRS, CDR2 YFSETQ, per germline. Written as DNA, the CDR3 is TGCGCCAGCAGCTTGGTCCCTCAAGAGACCCAGTACTTC. Protein: CASSLVPQETQYF.

The chain links TRBV6-1 to TRBJ1-6; D is ambiguous. This CDR3 spans 15 amino acids. Trimming cost V 6 bases and J 4 bases, with 13 bases left between them. The germline V gene has CDR1 MNHNS and CDR2 SASEGT. The CDR3 loop is CASRAEGLYNSPLHF. The CDR3 coding sequence is TGTGCCAGCAGAGCCGAGGGCCTATATAATTCACCCCTCCACTTT.

V gene TRBV7-9 combines with J gene TRBJ2-4; D gene uncertain. The CDR3 is 13 residues long. Looked up from germline, CDR1 is SEHNR and CDR2 is FQNEAQ (reference sequence). V was cut by 1 base and J by 5 bases, with 6 bases left in between. In DNA, the CDR3 is TGTGCCAGCAGCTTAGATACGCAAAACATTCAGTACTTC. Encoded protein: CASSLDTQNIQYF.

The rearrangement uses TRBV7-9 and TRBJ1-2, with D possibly being TRBD1 (5 bases). The V end lost 3 bases, the J end lost 4 bases, and 6 bases lay between the germline ends. Germline V lookup: CDR1 SEHNR, CDR2 FQNEAQ (reference sequence). This CDR3 region has 12 residues. CDR3: CASSFGAYGYTF. CDR3 bases: TGTGCCAGCAGCTTTGGGGCCTATGGCTACACCTTC.

V is TRBV7-2 and J is TRBJ1-6, with 9 bases aligning to TRBD1. Trimming removed 3 bases from V and 19 bases from J; junction bases left unmatched: 10. The CDR3 loop spans 13 amino acids. In germline, CDR1 is SGHTA, CDR2 FQGNSA. CDR3 sequence: CASSFSPGQGLHF. The CDR3 DNA reads as TGTGCCAGCAGCTTCTCACCGGGACAGGGTTTACACTTT.

The genes are TRBV5-4 and TRBJ2-7, with D possibly matching TRBD1 (6 bases). Germline CDR1 reads SGHNT; CDR2 reads YYREEE (reference sequence). Trimming left V 5 bases short and J 3 bases short, with 12 bases between. The CDR3 covers 13 residues. For the CDR3, the DNA is TGTGCCAGCAGAAACGACAGGAACTACGAGCAGTACTTC. It codes for CASRNDRNYEQYF.

The chain has TRBV7-9 and TRBJ2-1, with 8 nucleotides matching TRBD1. The length of the CDR3 is 15 residues. The ends lost 5 bases at V and 4 bases at J; junction bases unmatched: 7. CDR1 and CDR2 (germline): SEHNR, FQNEAQ (reference sequence). The CDR3 region is CASSSRDRSYNEQFF. As DNA, the CDR3 is TGTGCCAGCAGCAGCCGGGACAGGTCTTACAATGAGCAGTTCTTC.

The chain combines TRBV18 with TRBJ2-3; 9 nucleotides line up with TRBD1. In germline, CDR1 is KGHSH, CDR2 LQKENI. The trim removed 3 bases at V and 3 bases at J, leaving 1 base unmatched. The CDR3 extends over 14 amino acids. This CDR3 is CASSPGQGTDTQYF. The CDR3 nucleotides are TGTGCCAGCTCACCGGGACAGGGAACAGATACGCAGTATTTT.

V usage is TRBV19 and J usage is TRBJ2-7; D not resolved. This CDR3 is built from 14 residues. The germline V gene has CDR1 LNHDA and CDR2 SQIVND (reference sequence). The V end was cut by 3 bases, the J end by 1 base, with 10 bases between. The CDR3 region is CASSINSDSYEQYF. The CDR3 DNA follows: TGTGCCAGTAGTATCAATTCAGATTCCTACGAGCAGTACTTC.

The CDR3 region is CASSPGLASDTQYF. CDR3 coding DNA: TGTGCCAGCAGTCCGGGACTAGCGTCAGATACGCAGTATTTT. The genes are TRBV6-4 and TRBJ2-3; TRBD2 agrees at 10 bases. The CDR3 loop spans 14 amino acids. Germline-derived CDR1 and CDR2 are MRHNA and SNTAGT. With V trimmed by 5 bases and J by 4 bases, 3 bases remained unmatched.

The rearrangement uses TRBV7-3 and TRBJ1-1, with D possibly being TRBD1 (6 bases). The CDR3 length is 13 residues. Between the trimmed V and J ends, which lost 2 bases and 4 bases, there was a span of 8 bases. Germline loops: CDR1 SGHTA, CDR2 FQGTGA. Here the CDR3 reads CASSLAGATEAFF. The DNA of the CDR3 is TGTGCCAGCAGCTTAGCAGGGGCCACTGAAGCTTTCTTT. The full variable domain, its missing parts supplied by reference TRBV7-3 and TRBJ1-1, is GAGVSQTPSNKVTEKGKYVELRCDPISGHTALYWYRQSLGQGPEFLIYFQGTGAADDSGLPNDRFFAVRPEGSVSTLKIQRTERGDSAVYLCASSLAGATEAFFGQGTRLTVV.

V gene TRBV28 combines with J gene TRBJ2-7; D is perhaps TRBD1 or TRBD2 (5 bases each). V was pared by 6 bases and J by 0 bases, with 18 bases between. The CDR3 is 16 residues long. Germline CDR1 is MDHEN and CDR2 is SYDVKM. Here the CDR3 reads CASSPTVRDGSYEQYF. The CDR3 DNA is TGTGCCAGCAGCCCCACAGTCCGGGACGGCTCCTACGAGCAGTACTTC.

This rearrangement joins TRBV6-5 to TRBJ1-6, with a tentative D call TRBD1 (5 bases). The germline V and J ends were trimmed by 6 bases and 4 bases, with 13 bases remaining between them. Germline-derived CDR1 and CDR2 are MNHEY and SVGAGI. The CDR3 loop spans 15 amino acids. The CDR3 loop reads CASRQAPDYNSPLHF. CDR3 coding DNA: TGTGCCAGCAGACAGGCCCCGGATTATAATTCACCCCTCCACTTT.

V gene TRBV7-8 combines with J gene TRBJ2-7, with 8 bases matching TRBD1. Germline lookup yields CDR1 SGHVS and CDR2 FQNEAQ. The CDR3 loop spans 15 amino acids. J lost 3 bases, V lost 2 bases, and 6 bases had no gene match. The CDR3 DNA sequence: TGTGCCAGCAGCTTATGGGGACAGGTAGACTACGAGCAGTACTTC. It specifies CASSLWGQVDYEQYF.

The chain's CDR3 is CASSLTRGHTEAFF. The CDR3 nucleotides are TGTGCCAGCAGCTTGACCAGGGGCCACACTGAAGCTTTCTTT. The chain employs TRBV5-6 and TRBJ1-1; tentative D call: TRBD1 (6 bases). Trimming took 1 base from V and 3 from J, leaving 10 bases between them. Germline V gene sequence: CDR1 SGHDT, CDR2 YYEEEE. The CDR3 length is 14 residues.

The V gene is TRBV18, the J gene TRBJ2-1, with D possibly matching TRBD2 (5 bases). The CDR3 covers 13 residues. Trimming removed 6 bases at V and 5 bases at J, with 11 bases between. CDR1 is KGHSH, CDR2 LQKENI, per germline. The CDR3 DNA sequence: TGTGCCAGCTCCCGCGCCGGGAACAATGAGCAGTTCTTC. It is translated as CASSRAGNNEQFF.

The J gene is TRBJ2-3, the V gene TRBV14, with 9 bases lining up with TRBD2. The trim removed 6 bases at V and 6 bases at J, leaving 4 bases unmatched. Germline CDR1 is SGHDN and CDR2 is FVKESK. The CDR3 extends over 13 amino acids. DNA of the CDR3: TGTGCCAGCAGTGCTAGCGGGATGGATACGCAGTATTTT. The encoded protein is CASSASGMDTQYF. The entire variable domain, with the rest obtained from reference TRBV14 and TRBJ2-3, is as follows: EAGVTQFPSHSVIEKGQTVTLRCDPISGHDNLYWYRRVMGKEIKFLLHFVKESKQDESGMPNNRFLAERTGGTYSTLKVQPAELEDSGVYFCASSASGMDTQYFGPGTRLTVL.

The chain is built from TRBV28 and TRBJ1-5; a possible D gene is TRBD1 (5 bases). The germline gives CDR1 MDHEN, CDR2 SYDVKM. Trimming took off 6 bases at V and 0 bases at J, with 12 bases between the two ends. The CDR3 loop spans 15 amino acids. The CDR3 DNA sequence: TGTGCCAGCAGCATCACAGGCGTTAGCAATCAGCCCCAGCATTTT. It is translated as CASSITGVSNQPQHF.

J is TRBJ2-1 and V is TRBV28; TRBD2 aligns across 8 bases. Losses at the gene ends were 5 bases for V and 3 bases for J; bases not matched to a gene: 9. This CDR3 has 16 amino acids. The germline V gene encodes CDR1 MDHEN and CDR2 SYDVKM. The CDR3 DNA is TGTGCCAGCAGTATCTCCGCGGGGGGCCTCTACAATGAGCAGTTCTTC. Protein: CASSISAGGLYNEQFF.

CDR3 sequence (DNA): TGCGCCAGCAGTGAGCACAGGGGGCTCGGGGGGGCCAACGTCCTGACTTTC. Protein product: CASSEHRGLGGANVLTF. The V call is TRBV10-1, the J call TRBJ2-6; 9 bases agree with TRBD1. Unmatched junction bases numbered 6, after V lost 2 bases and J lost 4 bases. Germline CDR1 reads WNHNN; CDR2 reads SYGVQD (reference sequence). This CDR3 contains 17 residues.

Regarding this clone: The junction does not match germline at one end; this may be a read error. V and J are TRBV27 and TRBJ2-1; 7 nucleotides agree with TRBD1. Germline CDR1 and CDR2: MNHEY and SMNVEV (reference sequence). This CDR3 contains 12 residues. CDR3 in DNA: TGTGCCAGCAGTTCGGACAGGAAAGGTGGGATCTTC. Translation gives CASSSDRKGGIF.